What follows are 13 T cell receptor beta chains derived from one specimen sequenced in a study of blood T cell repertoires in COVID-19. Clones were read by immunoSEQ multiplex PCR, and TCRdb kept only the in-frame ones, dropping some. The sample lists roughly 280,000 clones; around 89% were seen once. Sequenced: PBMCs or T cells enriched from blood (not recorded which). Every receptor here comes from a woman under 30 who had recovered from COVID-19.

The rearrangement links TRBV6-1 to TRBJ1-3, with TRBD1 as a possible D gene (5 bases). The V end was cut by 2 bases, the J end by 3 bases, with 14 bases between. The length of the CDR3 is 16 residues. Per the germline V gene, CDR1 is MNHNS and CDR2 is SASEGT. The CDR3 bases are TGTGCCAGCAGTGAAAAATCCGGGGGTGGTGGAAACACCATATATTTT. Amino acids: CASSEKSGGGGNTIYF.

V gene TRBV28 combines with J gene TRBJ1-2; 10 positions match TRBD1. V was pared by 3 bases and J by 6 bases, with 4 bases of the junction left unmatched. Germline CDR1 is MDHEN and CDR2 is SYDVKM. The CDR3 loop spans 14 amino acids. DNA for the CDR3: TGTGCCAGCAGTTTTTTAGGGACAGGGGATGGCTACACCTTC. It yields the protein CASSFLGTGDGYTF.

CDR3: CASSPGRDRNTEAFF. The CDR3 nucleotides read TGTGCCAGCTCACCCGGTAGGGACAGGAACACTGAAGCTTTCTTT. This sequence joins TRBV18 and TRBJ1-1; 7 bases match TRBD1. CDR3 length: 15 residues. Germline V gives CDR1 KGHSH, CDR2 LQKENI. The V gene end was trimmed by 3 bases and the J gene end by 1 base; junction bases not matched to a gene: 5.

V and J are TRBV30 and TRBJ1-6; no definite D call. Trimming left V 0 bases short and J 9 bases short, with 6 bases between. The CDR3 spans 12 residues. Germline CDR1 and CDR2: GTSNPN and SVGIG (reference sequence). As DNA, the CDR3 is TGTGCCTGGAGTGTACATGCTTCACCCCTCCACTTT. Its translation is CAWSVHASPLHF. Full variable domain (missing parts from reference TRBV30 and TRBJ1-6): SQTIHQWPATLVQPVGSPLSLECTVEGTSNPNLYWYRQAAGRGLQLLFYSVGIGQISSEVPQNLSASRPQDRQFILSSKKLLLSDSGFYLCAWSVHASPLHFGNGTRLTVT.

In DNA form, the CDR3 reads TGTGCCAGCAGTGAAAAGAGCGGGGGTTACGAGCAGTACTTC. This encodes CASSEKSGGYEQYF. The chain recombines TRBV2 with TRBJ2-7; 8 positions match TRBD2. Unmatched junction bases numbered 4, after V lost 2 bases and J lost 4 bases. CDR1 and CDR2 from the germline V gene are SNHLY and FYNNEI. CDR3 length: 14 amino acids.

V usage is TRBV7-9 and J usage is TRBJ2-5; 7 bases line up with TRBD2. The V gene end was trimmed by 5 bases and the J gene end by 10 bases; junction bases not matched to a gene: 4. The CDR3 is made up of 11 amino acids. From germline, CDR1 is SEHNR and CDR2 FQNEAQ (reference sequence). Here the CDR3 reads CASSRSGGQYF. The DNA of the CDR3 is TGTGCCAGCAGCCGATCGGGGGGCCAGTACTTC.

The chain joins TRBV2 to TRBJ1-3, with D unclear. This CDR3 has 14 residues. V lost 8 bases and J lost 2, with 13 bases in between. The germline CDR1 and CDR2 sequences are SNHLY and FYNNEI. CDR3 nucleotide sequence: TGTGCCAGCGGTGGGGAGGCAACTGGAAACACCATATATTTT. Its translation is CASGGEATGNTIYF.

This clone was counted between two and nine times. This sequence joins TRBV30 and TRBJ1-2; D unclear. In germline, CDR1 is GTSNPN, CDR2 SVGIG (reference sequence). CDR3 length: 14 amino acids. Deletions cut 2 bases from V and 0 bases from J, with 10 bases between. The CDR3 reads CAWSYSEANYGYTF. As DNA, the CDR3 is TGTGCCTGGAGTTATTCGGAGGCTAACTATGGCTACACCTTC.

The chain carries TRBV28 and TRBJ2-3; D ambiguous. This CDR3 spans 14 amino acids. V lost 6 bases and J lost 1, with 11 bases in between. The germline V gene encodes CDR1 MDHEN and CDR2 SYDVKM. DNA of the CDR3: TGTGCCAGCAGAAGCAGGCGCCGCACAGATACGCAGTATTTT. Its protein is CASRSRRRTDTQYF. The full variable domain, in which reference TRBV28 and TRBJ2-3 provide the parts outside the CDR3, is DVKVTQSSRYLVKRTGEKVFLECVQDMDHENMFWYRQDPGLGLRLIYFSYDVKMKEKGDIPEGYSVSREKKERFSLILESASTNQTSMYLCASRSRRRTDTQYFGPGTRLTVL.

The genes are TRBV4-2 and TRBJ1-5; D ambiguous. Trimming removed 2 bases at V and 3 bases at J, with 17 bases between. The CDR3 consists of 17 residues. Per germline, CDR1 LGHNA and CDR2 YNFKEQ. The CDR3 is CASSQSLPLDYNQPQHF. The CDR3 coding sequence is TGTGCCAGCAGCCAAAGCCTTCCATTGGACTACAATCAGCCCCAGCATTTT.

The chain joins TRBV6-6 to TRBJ2-7, with D possibly matching TRBD2 (6 bases). The CDR3 loop spans 11 amino acids. V lost 6 bases and J lost 10, with 13 bases in between. The germline CDR1 and CDR2 sequences are MNHNY and SVGAGI (reference sequence). The CDR3 protein is CASSQGLPQYF. Written as DNA, the CDR3 is TGTGCCAGCAGCCAGGGACTTCCCCAGTACTTC.

The genes are TRBV30 and TRBJ1-1; D is perhaps TRBD1 (6 bases). Germline V gene lookup returns CDR1 GTSNPN and CDR2 SVGIG (reference sequence). With 4 bases removed from V and 3 bases from J, the gap between germline ends came to 15 bases. CDR3 length: 14 residues. DNA of the CDR3: TGTGCCTGGATAACAGGGTTTGTGGACACTGAAGCTTTCTTT. Translated, it gives CAWITGFVDTEAFF.

This sequence joins TRBV6-1 and TRBJ1-1; D call uncertain. CDR1 and CDR2 from the germline V gene are MNHNS and SASEGT. The CDR3 runs to 14 residues. Trimming stripped 3 bases from V and 5 bases from J, with 13 bases between. The chain's CDR3 is CASSDTTGRTEAFF. DNA for the CDR3: TGTGCCAGCAGTGATACGACGGGAAGGACTGAAGCTTTCTTT.